This TCR beta chain was sequenced for a study of cytomegalovirus exposure and HLA in healthy donors. Broader study findings: The study designated roughly 150 TCR beta chains cytomegalovirus-associated.

This clone occurred once. Its antigen is still unknown. The PCR contained 60 Vbeta and 13 Jbeta primers. Clones were read by immunoSEQ multiplex PCR, and TCRdb kept only the in-frame ones, dropping some. This sample has 150,000 to 200,000 clones; more than 75% occur once, and the top ten carry 1.5% to 2%. The CDR3 totals 15 residues. Unmatched junction bases numbered 5, after V lost 1 base and J lost 4 bases. The germline gives CDR1 MDHEN, CDR2 SYDVKM. The sequenced material came from PBMCs. The source is a woman between 18 and 29 years old in good health and CMV-seronegative. This chain links TRBV28 with TRBJ2-7; 9 nucleotides match TRBD1. CDR3 coding DNA: TGTGCCAGCAGTTTATACGGGACAGGGTTATACGAGCAGTACTTC. Protein product: CASSLYGTGLYEQYF. Combining the CDR3 with reference TRBV28 and TRBJ2-7 gives the whole variable domain DVKVTQSSRYLVKRTGEKVFLECVQDMDHENMFWYRQDPGLGLRLIYFSYDVKMKEKGDIPEGYSVSREKKERFSLILESASTNQTSMYLCASSLYGTGLYEQYFGPGTRLTVT.